The 21 T cell receptor beta chains in this list originate from one sample, sequenced in a study of OX40 agonist ivuxolimab in advanced cancers. Assay used: immunoSEQ multiplex PCR; TCRdb lists only in-frame clones, some missing. The sample records approximately 30,000 clones, 90% being singletons. Sequences were derived from CD4+ or CD8+ T cells sorted from blood, sampled in a trial of the OX40 agonist ivuxolimab. The receptors stem from an adult with an advanced solid tumor such as melanoma, head and neck, liver or kidney cancer.

The chain links TRBV7-9 to TRBJ2-7; D uncertain. The germline V gene encodes CDR1 SEHNR and CDR2 FQNEAQ (reference sequence). The V gene lost 3 bases and the J gene lost 1 base, with 10 bases spanning the gap. The CDR3 length is 14 residues. CDR3 bases: TGTGCCAGCAGCTTCGCAGGAGAATCCTACGAGCAGTACTTC. It specifies CASSFAGESYEQYF.

This chain links TRBV10-3 with TRBJ2-7; 9 bases line up with TRBD2. This CDR3 region has 14 residues. Trimming cost V 9 bases and J 2 bases; bases outside gene matches: 8. Looked up from germline, CDR1 is ENHRY and CDR2 is SYGVKD. The CDR3 nucleotides read TGTGCCATAGGAGATAGCGGGAGTCCCTACGAGCAGTACTTC. Amino acid sequence: CAIGDSGSPYEQYF.

This chain links TRBV13 with TRBJ2-1; perhaps TRBD1 as D (5 bases). V was clipped by 5 bases and J by 10 bases, with 18 bases between them. The CDR3 extends over 14 amino acids. Per the germline V gene, CDR1 is PRHDT and CDR2 is FYEKMQ (reference sequence). The CDR3: CASSPRTTADEQFF. As DNA, the CDR3 is TGTGCCAGCAGCCCCCGGACAACCGCGGACGAGCAGTTCTTC.

The chain combines TRBV19 with TRBJ2-2; no firm D call. V lost 0 bases and J 0 bases, leaving 5 bases between the germline ends. The germline gives CDR1 LNHDA, CDR2 SQIVND (reference sequence). The length of the CDR3 is 15 residues. The DNA of the CDR3 is TGTGCCAGTAGTATAGACGCGCCGAACACCGGGGAGCTGTTTTTT. Residues: CASSIDAPNTGELFF.

The chain combines TRBV9 with TRBJ2-7; possible D gene TRBD2, 6 bases. Trimming pared 3 bases from V and 2 bases from J, leaving 9 bases between. CDR1 and CDR2 from the germline V gene are SGDLS and YYNGEE. CDR3 length: 13 residues. The CDR3 DNA reads as TGTGCCAGCAGCGCTGGAGGGCCCTACGAGCAGTACTTC. Its translation is CASSAGGPYEQYF.

CDR3 protein: CASRDSVFYGYTF. CDR3 bases: TGTGCCAGCCGGGACAGTGTCTTCTATGGCTACACCTTC. J is TRBJ1-2 and V is TRBV19, with 7 bases lining up with TRBD1. Germline assignment: CDR1 LNHDA and CDR2 SQIVND (reference sequence). V lost 9 bases to trimming and J lost 4 bases; unmatched junction nucleotides: 8. The CDR3 is 13 amino acids.

The rearrangement uses TRBV9 and TRBJ1-1; D is undetermined. Deletions cut 3 bases from V and 6 bases from J, with 12 bases between. CDR3 length: 13 residues. Germline V lookup: CDR1 SGDLS, CDR2 YYNGEE. CDR3 sequence (DNA): TGTGCCAGCAGCGCCCTCGGATTCGCTGAAGCTTTCTTT. Translating it yields CASSALGFAEAFF.

The V call is TRBV27, the J call TRBJ2-1, with D unresolved. This CDR3 has 13 amino acids. The ends were cut back, 2 bases at V and 4 bases at J, with 6 bases in the middle. Germline V CDR1 and CDR2: MNHEY, SMNVEV (reference sequence). CDR3 sequence (DNA): TGTGCCAGCAGTTTAGTCCAATACAATGAGCAGTTCTTC. It is translated as CASSLVQYNEQFF.

J is TRBJ2-7 and V is TRBV7-2; tentatively, D is TRBD1 (6 bases). Germline assignment: CDR1 SGHTA and CDR2 FQGNSA. Between the trimmed V and J ends, which lost 4 bases and 0 bases, there was a span of 19 bases. This CDR3 has 17 amino acids. Written as DNA, the CDR3 is TGTGCCAGCAGCTGGTCCCGGGACATTTTTTCCTCCTACGAGCAGTACTTC. Its protein product is CASSWSRDIFSSYEQYF.

The rearrangement uses TRBV15 and TRBJ2-3; D gene uncertain. Trimming stripped 4 bases from V and 6 bases from J, with 14 bases between. This CDR3 spans 14 amino acids. The germline V gene has CDR1 LNHNV and CDR2 YYDKDF (reference sequence). DNA of the CDR3: TGTGCCACCAGCATAATTCCAGGTAGCGATACGCAGTATTTT. Its protein product is CATSIIPGSDTQYF.

This clone was detected a few times. The rearrangement links TRBV19 to TRBJ2-2; D call uncertain. This CDR3 is built from 12 residues. V lost 4 bases, J lost 5 bases, and 5 bases lay in between. Germline CDR1 reads LNHDA; CDR2 reads SQIVND (reference sequence). CDR3 residues: CASSTLTGELFF. CDR3 nucleotides: TGTGCCAGTAGTACCTTAACCGGGGAGCTGTTTTTT.

The chain recombines TRBV30 with TRBJ1-2, with D tentatively TRBD1 (6 bases). Germline values: CDR1 GTSNPN, CDR2 SVGIG (reference sequence). The CDR3 extends over 14 amino acids. V was shortened by 3 bases and J by 6 bases, with 17 bases between the two germline ends. CDR3: CAWSPSGPGDGYTF. The CDR3 nucleotides read TGTGCCTGGAGCCCTTCCGGGCCAGGGGATGGCTACACCTTC.

V and J are TRBV7-6 and TRBJ2-7; TRBD2 is a possible D gene (6 bases). V was clipped by 1 base and J by 3 bases, with 13 bases between them. The germline gives CDR1 SGHVS, CDR2 FNYEAQ. CDR3 length equals 15 residues. In nucleotides, the CDR3 is TGTGCCAGCAGCTTAGTGGAGGGGTTCGTCTACGAGCAGTACTTC. Translated: CASSLVEGFVYEQYF.

The gene calls are TRBV9 and TRBJ2-7; 11 bases are a match to TRBD1. The germline V gene encodes CDR1 SGDLS and CDR2 YYNGEE. There are 14 residues in the CDR3. The V gene end was trimmed by 3 bases and the J gene end by 5 bases; junction bases not matched to a gene: 4. The CDR3 bases are TGTGCCAGCAGCGCTGGGGACAGGGGGGACGAGCAGTACTTC. Translation gives CASSAGDRGDEQYF. Full variable domain (remainder filled in from reference TRBV9 and TRBJ2-7): DSGVTQTPKHLITATGQRVTLRCSPRSGDLSVYWYQQSLDQGLQFLIQYYNGEERAKGNILERFSAQQFPDLHSELNLSSLELGDSALYFCASSAGDRGDEQYFGPGTRLTVT.

The CDR3 nucleotides read TGTGCCAGCAGCTCAAACAGGTTAGGGGCGAACACCGGGGAGCTGTTTTTT. As protein: CASSSNRLGANTGELFF. The rearrangement links TRBV7-9 to TRBJ2-2; D possibly corresponds to TRBD1 (5 bases). With 4 bases removed from V and 0 bases from J, the gap between germline ends came to 15 bases. The CDR3 extends over 17 amino acids. The germline V gene encodes CDR1 SEHNR and CDR2 FQNEAQ (reference sequence).

This chain joins TRBV7-2 and TRBJ2-1; unclear D gene. This CDR3 is built from 14 residues. V was clipped by 3 bases and J by 5 bases, with 11 bases between them. Germline V gene lookup returns CDR1 SGHTA and CDR2 FQGNSA. The CDR3 region is CASSFSSMHNEQFF. The CDR3 bases are TGTGCCAGCAGCTTTTCATCGATGCACAATGAGCAGTTCTTC.

The chain employs TRBV5-4 and TRBJ2-1; 10 bases match TRBD2. Trimming cost V 4 bases and J 0 bases; bases outside gene matches: 7. From germline, CDR1 is SGHNT and CDR2 YYREEE (reference sequence). The CDR3 has 17 residues. CDR3 DNA sequence: TGTGCCAGCAGCCGAGGACTAGCGGCGAGCTCCTACAATGAGCAGTTCTTC. It translates to CASSRGLAASSYNEQFF.

The chain recombines TRBV18 with TRBJ1-4; 9 bases agree with TRBD1. With V trimmed by 6 bases and J by 0 bases, 17 bases remained unmatched. From germline, CDR1 is KGHSH and CDR2 LQKENI. The CDR3 spans 20 residues. The CDR3 DNA sequence: TGTGCCAGCTCGCACAGGGGGCGAGAAGGCTATTGGACAACTAATGAAAAACTGTTTTTT. This sequence encodes CASSHRGREGYWTTNEKLFF.

The J gene is TRBJ2-5, the V gene TRBV7-2; TRBD2 matches at 13 bases. From germline, CDR1 is SGHTA and CDR2 FQGNSA. The CDR3 runs to 17 residues. Trimming removed 1 base from V and 5 bases from J; junction bases left unmatched: 7. The chain's CDR3 is CASSLGLAGGVGETQYF. CDR3 bases: TGTGCCAGCAGCTTAGGACTAGCGGGGGGAGTTGGTGAGACCCAGTACTTC.

The chain carries TRBV15 and TRBJ2-2; the match to TRBD2 covers 10 bases. The CDR3 length is 16 residues. Trimming cost V 2 bases and J 6 bases; bases outside gene matches: 6. CDR1 and CDR2 from the germline V gene are LNHNV and YYDKDF (reference sequence). CDR3 sequence (DNA): TGTGCCACCAGCAGACTAGCGGGAGCGGGGGCCGGGGAGCTGTTTTTT. Its translation: CATSRLAGAGAGELFF.

The CDR3 protein is CASSGASGSGHEQFF. The CDR3 coding sequence is TGTGCCAGCAGCGGCGCTAGCGGGAGTGGACATGAGCAGTTCTTC. The chain employs TRBV9 and TRBJ2-1, with 10 bases matching TRBD2. Germline V lookup: CDR1 SGDLS, CDR2 YYNGEE. The CDR3 covers 15 residues. Trimming took 3 bases from V and 8 from J; bases not matched to a gene: 8.